This T cell receptor (beta chain) was recovered during a study of blood T cell repertoires in COVID-19. The CDR3 consists of 17 residues. Per the germline V gene, CDR1 is SGHKS and CDR2 is YYEKEE (reference sequence). Between the trimmed V and J ends, which lost 0 bases and 2 bases, there was a span of 16 bases. Sequencing used immunoSEQ multiplex PCR; TCRdb keeps in-frame clones, though not all of them. Found here are under 300,000 clones, around 85% of them singletons; the top ten hold 5.5% to 6.5%. The chain uses TRBV5-5 and TRBJ2-3; maybe TRBD1 (6 bases). The receptor's source is a man in his 60s with acute or convalescent COVID-19. The sample comprised peripheral blood. The CDR3 protein is CASSLVLYTGLTDTQYF. The CDR3 nucleotides are TGTGCCAGCAGCTTGGTTTTATATACAGGGCTCACAGATACGCAGTATTTT.